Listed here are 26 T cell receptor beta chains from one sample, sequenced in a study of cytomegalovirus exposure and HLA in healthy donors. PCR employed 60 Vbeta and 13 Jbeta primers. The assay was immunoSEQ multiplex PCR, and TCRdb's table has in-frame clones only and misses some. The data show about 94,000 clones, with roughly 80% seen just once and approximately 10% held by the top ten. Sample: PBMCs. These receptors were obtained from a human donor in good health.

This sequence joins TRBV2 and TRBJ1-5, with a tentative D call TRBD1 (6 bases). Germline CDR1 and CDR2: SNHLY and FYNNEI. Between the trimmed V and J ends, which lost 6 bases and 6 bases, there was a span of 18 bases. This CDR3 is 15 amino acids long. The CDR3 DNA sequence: TGTGCCAGCAGCATGCCAGGGGTGGTCCGTCAGCCCCAGCATTTT. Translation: CASSMPGVVRQPQHF. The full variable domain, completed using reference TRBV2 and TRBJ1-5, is EPEVTQTPSHQVTQMGQEVILRCVPISNHLYFYWYRQILGQKVEFLVSFYNNEISEKSEIFDDQFSVERPDGSNFTLKIRSTKLEDSAMYFCASSMPGVVRQPQHFGDGTRLSIL.

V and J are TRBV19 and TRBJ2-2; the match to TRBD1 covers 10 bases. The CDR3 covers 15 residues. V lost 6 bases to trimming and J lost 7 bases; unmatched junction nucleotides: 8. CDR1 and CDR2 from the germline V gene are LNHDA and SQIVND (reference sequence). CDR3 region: CASRRDRGRHGELFF. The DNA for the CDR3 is TGTGCCAGTAGGAGGGACAGGGGTAGGCACGGGGAGCTGTTTTTT.

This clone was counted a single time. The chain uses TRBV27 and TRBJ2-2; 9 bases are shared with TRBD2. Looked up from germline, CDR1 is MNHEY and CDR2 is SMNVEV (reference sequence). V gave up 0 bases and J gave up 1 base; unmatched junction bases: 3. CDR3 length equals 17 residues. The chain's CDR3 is CASSLSVAGVNTGELFF. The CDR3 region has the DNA TGTGCCAGCAGTTTATCGGTAGCGGGAGTGAACACCGGGGAGCTGTTTTTT.

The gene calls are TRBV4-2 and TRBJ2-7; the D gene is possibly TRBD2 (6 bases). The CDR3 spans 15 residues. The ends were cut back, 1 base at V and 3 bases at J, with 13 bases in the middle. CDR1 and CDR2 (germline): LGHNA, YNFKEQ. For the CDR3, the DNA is TGTGCCAGCAGCCAAGGGGATGACGGGGGCTACGAGCAGTACTTC. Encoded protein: CASSQGDDGGYEQYF.

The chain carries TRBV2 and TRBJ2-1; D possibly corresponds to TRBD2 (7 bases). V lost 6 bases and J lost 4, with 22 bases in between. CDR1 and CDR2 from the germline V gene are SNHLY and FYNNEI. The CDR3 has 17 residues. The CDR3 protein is CASRAGEGGGYYNEQFF. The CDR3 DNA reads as TGTGCCAGCAGGGCAGGGGAGGGGGGAGGGTATTACAATGAGCAGTTCTTC.

In DNA, the CDR3 is TGCGCCAGCAGCCTGTCCACTAGCGGGGTCAAAAACATTCAGTACTTC. It specifies CASSLSTSGVKNIQYF. The V call is TRBV5-1, the J call TRBJ2-4; 10 bases map to TRBD2. The CDR3 runs 16 residues. CDR1 and CDR2 (germline): SGHRS, YFSETQ. The J segment lost 3 bases and the V segment lost 4 bases, leaving 7 bases of the junction unmatched.

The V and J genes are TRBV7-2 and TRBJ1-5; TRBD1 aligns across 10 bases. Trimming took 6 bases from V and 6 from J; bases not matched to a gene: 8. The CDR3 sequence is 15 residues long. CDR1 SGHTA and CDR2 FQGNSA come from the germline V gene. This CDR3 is CASSRRQGAGQPQHF. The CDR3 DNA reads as TGTGCCAGCAGTCGAAGACAGGGGGCCGGTCAGCCCCAGCATTTT.

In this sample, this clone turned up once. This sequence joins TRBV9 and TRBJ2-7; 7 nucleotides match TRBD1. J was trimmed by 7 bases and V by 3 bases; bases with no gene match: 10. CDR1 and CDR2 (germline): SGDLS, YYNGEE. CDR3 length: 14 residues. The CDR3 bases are TGTGCCAGCAGCGGACCGGGACAGATGCGGGAGCAGTACTTC. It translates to CASSGPGQMREQYF.

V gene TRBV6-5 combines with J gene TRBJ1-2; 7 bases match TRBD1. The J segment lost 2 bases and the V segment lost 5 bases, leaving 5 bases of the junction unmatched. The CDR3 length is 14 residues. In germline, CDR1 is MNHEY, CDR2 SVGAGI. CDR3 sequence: CASSSPGQNYGYTF. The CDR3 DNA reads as TGTGCCAGCAGTAGTCCGGGACAGAACTATGGCTACACCTTC.

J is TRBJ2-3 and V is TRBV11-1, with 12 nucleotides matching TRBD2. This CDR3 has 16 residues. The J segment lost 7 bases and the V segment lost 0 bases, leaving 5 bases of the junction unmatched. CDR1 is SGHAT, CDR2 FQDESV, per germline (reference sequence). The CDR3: CASSLATSGGEHTQYF. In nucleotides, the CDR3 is TGTGCCAGCAGCTTAGCGACTAGCGGGGGAGAACATACGCAGTATTTT.

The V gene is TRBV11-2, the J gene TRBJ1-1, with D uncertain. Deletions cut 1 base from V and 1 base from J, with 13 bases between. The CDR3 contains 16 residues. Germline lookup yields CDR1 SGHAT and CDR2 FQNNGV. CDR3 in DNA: TGTGCCAGCAGCTTAGTGGGGAGGGTCGGGAACACTGAAGCTTTCTTT. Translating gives CASSLVGRVGNTEAFF.

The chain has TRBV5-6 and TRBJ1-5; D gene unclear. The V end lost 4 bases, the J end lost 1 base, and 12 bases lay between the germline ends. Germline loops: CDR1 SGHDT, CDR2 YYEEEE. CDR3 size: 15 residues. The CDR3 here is CASSRGVLSNQPQHF. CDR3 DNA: TGTGCCAGCAGCCGAGGAGTTCTAAGCAATCAGCCCCAGCATTTT.

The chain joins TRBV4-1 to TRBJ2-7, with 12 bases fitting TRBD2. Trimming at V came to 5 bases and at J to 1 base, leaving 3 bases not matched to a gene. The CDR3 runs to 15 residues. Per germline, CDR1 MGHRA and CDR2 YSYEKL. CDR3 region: CASSSGLAGSYEQYF. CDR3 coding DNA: TGCGCCAGCAGCTCGGGACTAGCGGGTTCCTACGAGCAGTACTTC.

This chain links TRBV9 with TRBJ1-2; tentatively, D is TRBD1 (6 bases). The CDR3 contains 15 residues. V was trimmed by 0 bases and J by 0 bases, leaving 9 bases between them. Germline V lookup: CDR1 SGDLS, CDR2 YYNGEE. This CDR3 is CASSVATGSNYGYTF. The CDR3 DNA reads TGTGCCAGCAGCGTAGCTACAGGGTCTAACTATGGCTACACCTTC.

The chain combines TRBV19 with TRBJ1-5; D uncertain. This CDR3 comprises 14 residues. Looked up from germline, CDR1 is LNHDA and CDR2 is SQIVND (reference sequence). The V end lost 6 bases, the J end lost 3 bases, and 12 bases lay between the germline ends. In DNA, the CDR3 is TGTGCCAGTAGAAAGGAGGGTCCCAATCAGCCCCAGCATTTT. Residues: CASRKEGPNQPQHF. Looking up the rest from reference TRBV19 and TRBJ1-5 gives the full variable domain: DGGITQSPKYLFRKEGQNVTLSCEQNLNHDAMYWYRQDPGQGLRLIYYSQIVNDFQKGDIAEGYSVSREKKESFPLTVTSAQKNPTAFYLCASRKEGPNQPQHFGDGTRLSIL.

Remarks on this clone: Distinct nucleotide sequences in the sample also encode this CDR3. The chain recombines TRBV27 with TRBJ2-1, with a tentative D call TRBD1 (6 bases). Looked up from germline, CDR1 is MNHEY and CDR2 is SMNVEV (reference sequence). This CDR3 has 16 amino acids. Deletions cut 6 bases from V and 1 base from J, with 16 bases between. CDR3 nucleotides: TGTGCCAGCAGCCCATGGGGGCGAGGGTCCTACAATGAGCAGTTCTTC. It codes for CASSPWGRGSYNEQFF.

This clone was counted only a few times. The CDR3: CASSQDWGGTEAFF. CDR3 nucleotide sequence: TGTGCCAGCAGCCAAGACTGGGGGGGCACTGAAGCTTTCTTT. This sequence joins TRBV14 and TRBJ1-1; TRBD1 is a possible D gene (5 bases). Germline CDR1 is SGHDN and CDR2 is FVKESK. The V gene lost 0 bases and the J gene lost 4 bases, with 9 bases spanning the gap. This CDR3 region has 14 residues.

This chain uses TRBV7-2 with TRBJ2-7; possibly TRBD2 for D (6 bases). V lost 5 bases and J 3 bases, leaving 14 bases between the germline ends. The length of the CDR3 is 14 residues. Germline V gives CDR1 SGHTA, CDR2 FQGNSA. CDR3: CASSIGTEGYEQYF. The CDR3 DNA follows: TGTGCCAGCAGCATCGGGACTGAGGGCTACGAGCAGTACTTC.

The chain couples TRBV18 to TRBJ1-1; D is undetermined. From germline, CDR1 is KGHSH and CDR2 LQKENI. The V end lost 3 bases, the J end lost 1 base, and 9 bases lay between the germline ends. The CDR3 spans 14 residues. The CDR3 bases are TGTGCCAGCTCACCGGGCGCGAGGAACACTGAAGCTTTCTTT. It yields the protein CASSPGARNTEAFF. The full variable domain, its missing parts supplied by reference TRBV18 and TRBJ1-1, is NAGVMQNPRHLVRRRGQEARLRCSPMKGHSHVYWYRQLPEEGLKFMVYLQKENIIDESGMPKERFSAEFPKEGPSILRIQQVVRGDSAAYFCASSPGARNTEAFFGQGTRLTVV.

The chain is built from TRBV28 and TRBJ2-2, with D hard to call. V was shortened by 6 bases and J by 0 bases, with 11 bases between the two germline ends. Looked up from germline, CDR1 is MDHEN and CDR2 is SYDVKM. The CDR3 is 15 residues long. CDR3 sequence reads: CASRIGGTNTGELFF. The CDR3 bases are TGTGCCAGCAGGATAGGCGGAACGAACACCGGGGAGCTGTTTTTT.

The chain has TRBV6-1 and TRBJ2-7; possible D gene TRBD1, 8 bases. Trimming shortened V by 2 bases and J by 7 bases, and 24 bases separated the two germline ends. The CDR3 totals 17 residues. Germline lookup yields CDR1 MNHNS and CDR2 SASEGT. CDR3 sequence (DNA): TGTGCCAGCAGTGAATCACACCCTGGACAGGGAGGGAGAGAGCAGTACTTC. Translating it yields CASSESHPGQGGREQYF.

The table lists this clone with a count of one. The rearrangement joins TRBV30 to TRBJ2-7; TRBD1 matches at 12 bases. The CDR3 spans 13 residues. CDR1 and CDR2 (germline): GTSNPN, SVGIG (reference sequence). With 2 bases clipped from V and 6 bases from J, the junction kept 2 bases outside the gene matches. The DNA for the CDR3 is TGTGCCTGGAGTTGGGGACAGGGGGCCGAGCAGTACTTC. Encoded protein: CAWSWGQGAEQYF. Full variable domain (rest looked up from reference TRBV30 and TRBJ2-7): SQTIHQWPATLVQPVGSPLSLECTVEGTSNPNLYWYRQAAGRGLQLLFYSVGIGQISSEVPQNLSASRPQDRQFILSSKKLLLSDSGFYLCAWSWGQGAEQYFGPGTRLTVT.

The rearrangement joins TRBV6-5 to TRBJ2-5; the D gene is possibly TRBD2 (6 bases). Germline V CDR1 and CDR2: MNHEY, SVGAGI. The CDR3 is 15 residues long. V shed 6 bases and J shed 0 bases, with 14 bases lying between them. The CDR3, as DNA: TGTGCCAGCAGGGATAGCGGTTTTAACCAAGAGACCCAGTACTTC. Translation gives CASRDSGFNQETQYF.

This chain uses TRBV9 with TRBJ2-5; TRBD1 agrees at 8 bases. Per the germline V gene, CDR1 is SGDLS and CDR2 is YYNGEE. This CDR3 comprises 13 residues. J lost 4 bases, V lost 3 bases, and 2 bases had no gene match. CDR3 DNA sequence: TGTGCCAGCAGCGCCACAGGGGGAGAGACCCAGTACTTC. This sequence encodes CASSATGGETQYF.

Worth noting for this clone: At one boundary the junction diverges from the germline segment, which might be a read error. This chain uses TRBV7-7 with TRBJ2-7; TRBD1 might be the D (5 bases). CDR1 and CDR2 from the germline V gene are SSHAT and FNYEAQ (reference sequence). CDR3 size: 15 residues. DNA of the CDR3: TGTGCTAGCAGCTTGTCAGGGCGCGCCGCCTACGAGCAGTACTTC. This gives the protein CASSLSGRAAYEQYF.

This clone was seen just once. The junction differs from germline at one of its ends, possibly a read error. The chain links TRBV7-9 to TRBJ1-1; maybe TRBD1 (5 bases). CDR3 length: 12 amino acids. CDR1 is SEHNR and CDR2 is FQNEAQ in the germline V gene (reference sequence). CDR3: CSSSWGGAEAFF. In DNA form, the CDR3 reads TGTTCCAGCAGCTGGGGGGGTGCTGAAGCTTTCTTT.